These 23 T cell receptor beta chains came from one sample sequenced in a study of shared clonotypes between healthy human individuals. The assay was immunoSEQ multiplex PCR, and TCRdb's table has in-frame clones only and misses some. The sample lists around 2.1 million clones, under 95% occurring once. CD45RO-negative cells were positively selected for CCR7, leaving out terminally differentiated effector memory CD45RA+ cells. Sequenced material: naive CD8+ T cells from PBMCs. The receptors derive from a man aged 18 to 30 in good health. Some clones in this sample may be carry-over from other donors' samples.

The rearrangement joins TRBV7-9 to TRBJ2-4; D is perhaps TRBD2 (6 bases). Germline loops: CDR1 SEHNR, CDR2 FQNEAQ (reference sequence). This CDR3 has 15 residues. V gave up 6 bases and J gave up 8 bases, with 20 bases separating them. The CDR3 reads CASRPGGGNDDIQYF. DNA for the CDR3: TGTGCCAGCAGACCCGGTGGGGGGAACGACGACATTCAGTACTTC.

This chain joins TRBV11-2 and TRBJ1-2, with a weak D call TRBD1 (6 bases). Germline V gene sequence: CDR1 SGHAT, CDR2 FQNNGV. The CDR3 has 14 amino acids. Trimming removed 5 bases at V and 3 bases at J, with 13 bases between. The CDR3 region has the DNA TGTGCCAGCAGCCCGCAGGGGATGTACTATGGCTACACCTTC. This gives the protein CASSPQGMYYGYTF.

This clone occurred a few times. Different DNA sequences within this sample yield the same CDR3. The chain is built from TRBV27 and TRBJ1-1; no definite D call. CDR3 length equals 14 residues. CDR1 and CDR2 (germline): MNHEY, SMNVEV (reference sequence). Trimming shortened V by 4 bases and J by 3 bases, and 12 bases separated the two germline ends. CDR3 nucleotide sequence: TGTGCCAGCAGTTCGGATAGGGCCTACACTGAAGCTTTCTTT. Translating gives CASSSDRAYTEAFF.

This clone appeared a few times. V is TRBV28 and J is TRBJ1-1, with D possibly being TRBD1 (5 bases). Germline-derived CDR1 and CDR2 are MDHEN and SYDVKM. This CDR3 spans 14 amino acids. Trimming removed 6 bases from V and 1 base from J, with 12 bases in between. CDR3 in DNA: TGTGCCAGCAGACCCACCGACAGGAACACTGAAGCTTTCTTT. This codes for CASRPTDRNTEAFF.

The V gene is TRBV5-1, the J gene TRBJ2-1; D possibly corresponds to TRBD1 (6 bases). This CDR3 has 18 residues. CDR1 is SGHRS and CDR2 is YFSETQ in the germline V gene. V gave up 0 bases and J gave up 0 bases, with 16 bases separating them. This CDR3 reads CASSLARKGVGSYNEQFF. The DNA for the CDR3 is TGCGCCAGCAGCTTGGCGAGGAAGGGGGTCGGCTCCTACAATGAGCAGTTCTTC.

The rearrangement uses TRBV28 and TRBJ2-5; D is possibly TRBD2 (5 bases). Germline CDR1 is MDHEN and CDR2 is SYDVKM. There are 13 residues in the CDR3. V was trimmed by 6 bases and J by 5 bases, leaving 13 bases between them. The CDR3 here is CASSPEGLETQYF. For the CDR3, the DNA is TGTGCCAGCAGCCCCGAGGGTTTGGAGACCCAGTACTTC.

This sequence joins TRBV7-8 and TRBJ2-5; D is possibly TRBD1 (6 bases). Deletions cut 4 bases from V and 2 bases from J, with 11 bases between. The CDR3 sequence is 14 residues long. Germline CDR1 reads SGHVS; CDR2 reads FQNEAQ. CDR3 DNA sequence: TGTGCCAGCAGCTCTAGACAGGAGCAAGAGACCCAGTACTTC. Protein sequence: CASSSRQEQETQYF.

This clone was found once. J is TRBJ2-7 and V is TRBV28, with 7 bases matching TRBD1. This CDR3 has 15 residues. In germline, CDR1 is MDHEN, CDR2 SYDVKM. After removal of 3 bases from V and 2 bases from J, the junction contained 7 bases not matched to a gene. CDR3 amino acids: CASSLVRDRAYEQYF. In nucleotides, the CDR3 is TGTGCCAGCAGTTTGGTCCGGGACAGAGCCTACGAGCAGTACTTC.

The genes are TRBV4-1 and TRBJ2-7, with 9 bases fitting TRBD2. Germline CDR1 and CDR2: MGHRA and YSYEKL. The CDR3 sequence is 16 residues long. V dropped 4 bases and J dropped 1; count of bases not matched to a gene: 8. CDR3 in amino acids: CASSRPEAGGSYEQYF. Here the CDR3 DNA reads TGCGCCAGCAGCCGACCAGAAGCGGGAGGATCCTACGAGCAGTACTTC.

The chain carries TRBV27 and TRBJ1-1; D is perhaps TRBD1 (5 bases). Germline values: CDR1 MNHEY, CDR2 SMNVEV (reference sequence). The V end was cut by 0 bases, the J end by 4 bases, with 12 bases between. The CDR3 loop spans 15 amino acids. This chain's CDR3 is CASSLSAGLFTEAFF. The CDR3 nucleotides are TGTGCCAGCAGTTTATCCGCAGGGTTGTTCACTGAAGCTTTCTTT.

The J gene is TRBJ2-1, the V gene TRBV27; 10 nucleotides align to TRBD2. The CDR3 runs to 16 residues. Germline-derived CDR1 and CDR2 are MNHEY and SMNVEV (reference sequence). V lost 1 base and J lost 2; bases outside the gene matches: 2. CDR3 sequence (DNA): TGTGCCAGCAGTTTATGGAGCGGGAGGGCCTACAATGAGCAGTTCTTC. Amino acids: CASSLWSGRAYNEQFF.

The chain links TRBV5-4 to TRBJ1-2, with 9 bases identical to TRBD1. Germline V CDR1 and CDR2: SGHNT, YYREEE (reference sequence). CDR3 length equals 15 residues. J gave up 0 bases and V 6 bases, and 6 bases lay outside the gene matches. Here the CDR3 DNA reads TGTGCCAGCAACCTGAGGGACAGGGCTAACTATGGCTACACCTTC. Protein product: CASNLRDRANYGYTF.

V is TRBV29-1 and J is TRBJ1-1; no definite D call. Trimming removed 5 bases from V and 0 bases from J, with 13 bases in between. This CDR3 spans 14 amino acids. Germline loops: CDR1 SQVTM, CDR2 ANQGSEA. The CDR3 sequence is CSVPPPVMNTEAFF. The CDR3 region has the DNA TGCAGCGTTCCCCCTCCAGTAATGAACACTGAAGCTTTCTTT. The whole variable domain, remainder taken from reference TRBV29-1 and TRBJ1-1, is SAVISQKPSRDICQRGTSLTIQCQVDSQVTMMFWYRQQPGQSLTLIATANQGSEATYESGFVIDKFPISRPNLTFSTLTVSNMSPEDSSIYLCSVPPPVMNTEAFFGQGTRLTVV.

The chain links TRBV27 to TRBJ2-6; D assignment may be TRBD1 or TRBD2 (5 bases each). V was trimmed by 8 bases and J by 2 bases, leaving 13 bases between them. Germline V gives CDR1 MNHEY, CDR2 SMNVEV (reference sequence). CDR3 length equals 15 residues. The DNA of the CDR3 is TGTGCCAGCCGAAGGGGAGCAACTGGGGCCAACGTCCTGACTTTC. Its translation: CASRRGATGANVLTF.

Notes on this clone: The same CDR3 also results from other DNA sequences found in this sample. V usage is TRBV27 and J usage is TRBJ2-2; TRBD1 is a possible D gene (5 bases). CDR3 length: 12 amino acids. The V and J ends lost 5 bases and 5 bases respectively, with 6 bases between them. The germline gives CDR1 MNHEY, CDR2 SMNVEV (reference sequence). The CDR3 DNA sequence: TGTGCCAGCAGTCCAGGGACCGGGGAGCTGTTTTTT. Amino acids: CASSPGTGELFF.

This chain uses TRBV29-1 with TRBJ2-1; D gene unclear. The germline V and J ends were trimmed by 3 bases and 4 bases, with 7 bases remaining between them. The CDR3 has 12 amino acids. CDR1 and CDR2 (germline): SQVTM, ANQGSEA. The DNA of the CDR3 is TGCAGCGTTGATTCCGGGTACAATGAGCAGTTCTTC. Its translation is CSVDSGYNEQFF.

The CDR3 here is CASSSDREGSADTQYF. The CDR3 DNA sequence: TGTGCCAGCAGCTCGGACAGGGAAGGCTCCGCAGATACGCAGTATTTT. This chain uses TRBV5-6 with TRBJ2-3, with 8 bases matching TRBD1. The CDR3 is 16 residues long. The V and J ends lost 3 bases and 4 bases, in that order; junction bases with no gene match: 10. The germline V gene has CDR1 SGHDT and CDR2 YYEEEE.

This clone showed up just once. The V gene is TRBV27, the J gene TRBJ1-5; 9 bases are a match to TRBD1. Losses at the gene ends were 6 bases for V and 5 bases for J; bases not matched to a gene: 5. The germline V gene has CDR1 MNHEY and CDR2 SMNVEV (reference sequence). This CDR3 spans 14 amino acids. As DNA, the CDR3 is TGTGCCAGCAGGGGGACAGGGTTTGATCAGCCCCAGCATTTT. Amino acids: CASRGTGFDQPQHF.

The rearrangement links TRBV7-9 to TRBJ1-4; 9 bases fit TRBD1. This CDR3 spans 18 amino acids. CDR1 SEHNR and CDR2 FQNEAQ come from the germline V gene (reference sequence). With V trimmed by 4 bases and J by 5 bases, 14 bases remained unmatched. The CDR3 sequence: CASSYPRDRASGNEKLFF. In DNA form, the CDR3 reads TGTGCCAGCAGCTACCCCCGGGACAGGGCCTCTGGGAATGAAAAACTGTTTTTT.

The CDR3 loop reads CASSPSGQVSSYNEQFF. In DNA form, the CDR3 reads TGTGCCAGCAGCCCGTCCGGACAGGTGAGCTCCTACAATGAGCAGTTCTTC. The V gene is TRBV7-8, the J gene TRBJ2-1; TRBD1 aligns across 7 bases. Germline lookup yields CDR1 SGHVS and CDR2 FQNEAQ. The CDR3 loop spans 17 amino acids. V was pared by 5 bases and J by 0 bases, with 10 bases of the junction left unmatched.

CDR3 DNA sequence: TGTGCCAGCAGCCCCTATCATGAGAGGCCCGGGGAGCTGTTTTTT. This translates into CASSPYHERPGELFF. V usage is TRBV11-3 and J usage is TRBJ2-2; D unclear. The CDR3 covers 15 residues. Germline CDR1 and CDR2: SGHNT and YENEEA. Between the trimmed V and J ends, which lost 5 bases and 6 bases, there was a span of 16 bases.

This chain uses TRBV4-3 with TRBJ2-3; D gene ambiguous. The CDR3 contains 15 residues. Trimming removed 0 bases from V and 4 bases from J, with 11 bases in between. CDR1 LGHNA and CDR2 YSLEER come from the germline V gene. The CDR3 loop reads CASSQDSLDSDTQYF. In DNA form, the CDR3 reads TGCGCCAGCAGCCAAGATTCGCTAGATTCAGATACGCAGTATTTT.

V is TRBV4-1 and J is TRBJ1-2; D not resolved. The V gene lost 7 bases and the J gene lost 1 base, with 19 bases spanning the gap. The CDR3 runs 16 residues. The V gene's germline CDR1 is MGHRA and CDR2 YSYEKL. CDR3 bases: TGCGCCAGCACCCCAAGCCCCACAGTCATTAACTATGGCTACACCTTC. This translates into CASTPSPTVINYGYTF.